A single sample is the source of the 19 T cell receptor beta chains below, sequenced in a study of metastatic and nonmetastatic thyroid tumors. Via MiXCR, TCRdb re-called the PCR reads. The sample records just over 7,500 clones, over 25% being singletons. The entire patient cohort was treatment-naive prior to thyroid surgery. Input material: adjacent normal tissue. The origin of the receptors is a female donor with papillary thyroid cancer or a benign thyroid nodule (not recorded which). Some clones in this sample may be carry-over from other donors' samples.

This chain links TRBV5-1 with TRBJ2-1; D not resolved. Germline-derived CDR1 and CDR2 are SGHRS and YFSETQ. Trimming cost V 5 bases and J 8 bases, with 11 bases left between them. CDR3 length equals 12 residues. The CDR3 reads CASRDVVDEQFF. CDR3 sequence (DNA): TGCGCCAGCAGGGACGTGGTGGATGAGCAGTTCTTC.

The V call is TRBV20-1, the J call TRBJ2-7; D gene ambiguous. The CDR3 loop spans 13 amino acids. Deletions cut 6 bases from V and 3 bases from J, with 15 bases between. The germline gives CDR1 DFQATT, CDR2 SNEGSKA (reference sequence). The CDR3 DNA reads TGCAGTGCCCAGGCCGAGGACCTCTACGAGCAGTACTTC. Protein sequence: CSAQAEDLYEQYF.

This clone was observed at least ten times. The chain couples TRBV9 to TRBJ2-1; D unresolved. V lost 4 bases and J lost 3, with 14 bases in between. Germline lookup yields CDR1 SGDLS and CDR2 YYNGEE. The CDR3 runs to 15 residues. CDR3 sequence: CASSPGATLYNEQFF. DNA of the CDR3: TGTGCCAGCAGCCCCGGCGCGACCCTCTACAATGAGCAGTTCTTC.

CDR3 sequence: CASSLGSYNEQFF. The CDR3 nucleotides read TGCGCCAGCAGCTTGGGTTCCTACAATGAGCAGTTCTTC. This chain connects TRBV5-1 to TRBJ2-1; D remains ambiguous. This CDR3 is built from 13 residues. Looked up from germline, CDR1 is SGHRS and CDR2 is YFSETQ. V lost 0 bases and J lost 1, with 2 bases in between.

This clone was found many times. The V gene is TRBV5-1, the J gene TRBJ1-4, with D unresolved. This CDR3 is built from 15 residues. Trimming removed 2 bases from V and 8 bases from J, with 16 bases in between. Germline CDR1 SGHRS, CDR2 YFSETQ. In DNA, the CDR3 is TGCGCCAGCAGCTTTACTGGAGACGAGCGGGAAAAACTGTTTTTT. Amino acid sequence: CASSFTGDEREKLFF.

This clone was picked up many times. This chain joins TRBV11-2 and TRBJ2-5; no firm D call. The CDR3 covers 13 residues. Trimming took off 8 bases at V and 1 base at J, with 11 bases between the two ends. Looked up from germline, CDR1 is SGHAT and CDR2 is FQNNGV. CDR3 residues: CASRPGPQETQYF. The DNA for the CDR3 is TGTGCCAGCCGTCCCGGTCCCCAAGAGACCCAGTACTTC.

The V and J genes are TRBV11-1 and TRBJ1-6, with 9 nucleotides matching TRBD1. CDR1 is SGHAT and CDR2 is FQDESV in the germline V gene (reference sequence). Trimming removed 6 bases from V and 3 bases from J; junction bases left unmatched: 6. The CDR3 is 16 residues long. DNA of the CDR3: TGTGCCAGCAGTCTCGGACAGGGGTTCTATAATTCACCCCTCCACTTT. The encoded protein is CASSLGQGFYNSPLHF.

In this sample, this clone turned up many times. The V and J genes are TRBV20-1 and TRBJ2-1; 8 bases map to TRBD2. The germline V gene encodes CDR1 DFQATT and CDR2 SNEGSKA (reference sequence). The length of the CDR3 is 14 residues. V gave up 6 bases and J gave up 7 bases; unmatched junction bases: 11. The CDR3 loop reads CSAKLAAARNEQFF. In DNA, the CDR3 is TGCAGTGCCAAACTAGCGGCCGCGAGGAATGAGCAGTTCTTC.

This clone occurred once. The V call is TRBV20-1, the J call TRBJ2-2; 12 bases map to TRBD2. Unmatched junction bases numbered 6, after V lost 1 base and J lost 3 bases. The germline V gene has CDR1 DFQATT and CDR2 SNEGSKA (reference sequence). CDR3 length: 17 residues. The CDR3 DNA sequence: TGCAGTGCTAGAGCTGGTGCTAGCGGGAGGGACACCGGGGAGCTGTTTTTT. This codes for CSARAGASGRDTGELFF.

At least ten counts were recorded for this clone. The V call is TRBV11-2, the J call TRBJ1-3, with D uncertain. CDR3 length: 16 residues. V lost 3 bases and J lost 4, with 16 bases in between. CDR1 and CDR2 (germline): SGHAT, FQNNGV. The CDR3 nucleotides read TGTGCCAGCAGCTTGCACAGCCCTAGGTCCGGAAACACCATATATTTT. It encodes CASSLHSPRSGNTIYF.

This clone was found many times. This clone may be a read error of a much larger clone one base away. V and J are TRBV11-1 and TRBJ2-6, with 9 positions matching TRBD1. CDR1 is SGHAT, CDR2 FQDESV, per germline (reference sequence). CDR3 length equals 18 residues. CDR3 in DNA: TGTGCCAGCAGCTTTGGGACAGGGAAAAGCTCTGGGGCTAACGTCCTGACTTTC. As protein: CASSFGTGKSSGANVLTF.

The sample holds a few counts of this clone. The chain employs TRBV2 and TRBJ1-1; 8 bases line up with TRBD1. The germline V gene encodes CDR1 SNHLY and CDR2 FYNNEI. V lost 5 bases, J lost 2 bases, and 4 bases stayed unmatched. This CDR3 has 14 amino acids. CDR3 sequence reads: CASSLGQGNTEAFF. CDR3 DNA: TGTGCCAGCAGTCTCGGACAGGGAAACACTGAAGCTTTCTTT.

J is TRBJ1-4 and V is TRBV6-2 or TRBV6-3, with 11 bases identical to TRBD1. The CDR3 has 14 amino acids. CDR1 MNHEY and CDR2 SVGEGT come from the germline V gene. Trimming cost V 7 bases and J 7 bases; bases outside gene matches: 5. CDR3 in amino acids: CASKSGTGGEKLFF. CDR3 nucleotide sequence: TGTGCCAGCAAATCGGGGACAGGGGGTGAAAAACTGTTTTTT.

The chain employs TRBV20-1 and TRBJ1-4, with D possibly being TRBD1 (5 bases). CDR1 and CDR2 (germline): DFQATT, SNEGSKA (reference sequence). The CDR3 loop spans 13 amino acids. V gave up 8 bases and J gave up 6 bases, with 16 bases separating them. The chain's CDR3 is CSSRGLGYEKLFF. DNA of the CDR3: TGCAGTTCTCGGGGACTAGGCTATGAAAAACTGTTTTTT.

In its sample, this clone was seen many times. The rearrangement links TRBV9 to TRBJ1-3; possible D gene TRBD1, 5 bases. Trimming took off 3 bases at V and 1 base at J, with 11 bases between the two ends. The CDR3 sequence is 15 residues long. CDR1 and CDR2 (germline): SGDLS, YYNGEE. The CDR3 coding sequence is TGTGCCAGCAGCGCTCGAACAGGATCTGGAAACACCATATATTTT. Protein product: CASSARTGSGNTIYF.

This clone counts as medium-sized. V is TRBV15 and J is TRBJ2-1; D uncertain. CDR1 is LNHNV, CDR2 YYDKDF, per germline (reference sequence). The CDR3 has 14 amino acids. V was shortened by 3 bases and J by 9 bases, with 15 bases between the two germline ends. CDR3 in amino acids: CATSSVLGVGEQFF. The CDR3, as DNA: TGTGCCACCAGCAGTGTCCTAGGAGTCGGTGAGCAGTTCTTC.

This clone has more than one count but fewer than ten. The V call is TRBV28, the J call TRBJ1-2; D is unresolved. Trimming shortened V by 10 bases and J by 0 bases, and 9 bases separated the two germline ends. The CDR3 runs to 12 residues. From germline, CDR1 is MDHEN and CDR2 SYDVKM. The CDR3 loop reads CATSVPNYGYTF. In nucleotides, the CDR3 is TGTGCCACCTCGGTCCCTAACTATGGCTACACCTTC.

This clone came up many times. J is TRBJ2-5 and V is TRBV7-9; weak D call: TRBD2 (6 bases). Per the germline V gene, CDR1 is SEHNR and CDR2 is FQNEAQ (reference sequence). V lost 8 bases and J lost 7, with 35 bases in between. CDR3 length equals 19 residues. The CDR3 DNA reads TGTGCCAGCCATTCTACGGGGGATGGTGTTAAAACTCGGTCTTGGACCCAGTACTTC. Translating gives CASHSTGDGVKTRSWTQYF.

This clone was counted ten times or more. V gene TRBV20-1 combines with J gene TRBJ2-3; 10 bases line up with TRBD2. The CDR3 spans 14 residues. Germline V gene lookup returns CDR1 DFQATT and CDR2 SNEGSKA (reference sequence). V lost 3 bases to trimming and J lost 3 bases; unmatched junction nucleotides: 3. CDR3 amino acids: CSASVAGGTDTQYF. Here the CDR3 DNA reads TGCAGTGCTAGCGTAGCGGGAGGTACAGATACGCAGTATTTT.